This T cell receptor beta chain is from a study of beta chain features in type 1 diabetes. Whole-study results and caveats: Junctions at VDJ sites from type 1 diabetes patients had fewer insertions and more deletions. Among patients with Type 1 diabetes, TCRB CDR3s were moderately but significantly shorter in every one of the four CD4+ subsets.

Notes on this clone: Its antigen remains unknown.

Expressed TCRB transcripts were sequenced because the isolated RNA had all been reverse transcribed beforehand. Generated by immunoSEQ multiplex PCR, the TCRdb table keeps only in-frame clones and is missing some. The data show 300,000 to 400,000 clones, approximately 10% seen once. CDR1 is MGHDK, CDR2 SYGVNS, per germline. With 8 bases clipped from V and 4 bases from J, the junction kept 10 bases outside the gene matches. The CDR3 has 16 residues. The sequence was collected from a man aged 25-40 years with type 1 diabetes. This rearrangement joins TRBV25-1 to TRBJ2-7, with 14 bases identical to TRBD2. The sample taken for sequencing was central memory CD4+ T cells from blood. DNA of the CDR3: TGTGCCAGCGGGACTAGCGGGGGACTCAGTAGGTACGAGCAGTACTTC. The encoded protein is CASGTSGGLSRYEQYF.